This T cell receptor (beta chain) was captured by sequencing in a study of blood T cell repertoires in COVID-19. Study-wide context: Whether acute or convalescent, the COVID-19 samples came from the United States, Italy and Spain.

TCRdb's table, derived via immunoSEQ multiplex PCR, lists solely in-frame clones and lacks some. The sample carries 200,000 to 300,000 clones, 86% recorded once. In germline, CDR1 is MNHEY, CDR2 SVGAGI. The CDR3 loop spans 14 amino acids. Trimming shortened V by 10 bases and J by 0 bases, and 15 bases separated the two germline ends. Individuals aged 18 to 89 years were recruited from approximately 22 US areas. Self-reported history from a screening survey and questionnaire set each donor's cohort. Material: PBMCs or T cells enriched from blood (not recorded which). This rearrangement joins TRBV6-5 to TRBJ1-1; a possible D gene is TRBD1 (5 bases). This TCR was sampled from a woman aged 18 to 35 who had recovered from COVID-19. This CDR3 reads CATTGGRLNTEAFF. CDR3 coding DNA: TGTGCCACTACCGGGGGACGGTTGAACACTGAAGCTTTCTTT.